The 15 T cell receptor beta chains reported below all come from one sample, sequenced in a study of cytomegalovirus exposure and HLA in healthy donors. The PCR used 60 Vbeta and 13 Jbeta primers. Only in-frame clones appear in the TCRdb table, and some are missing; sequencing was by immunoSEQ multiplex PCR. The table records about 120,000 clones, 65% to 80% of them present only once. Sequenced sample: PBMCs. Source of these receptors: a man between 60 and 75 years old in good health and CMV-seropositive.

V is TRBV27 and J is TRBJ2-5; TRBD1 agrees at 9 bases. The J call is doubtful: the DNA matches TRBJ2-7 better. This CDR3 is built from 14 residues. Per the germline V gene, CDR1 is MNHEY and CDR2 is SMNVEV (reference sequence). DNA of the CDR3: TGTGCCAGCAGTTCGACAGGGGGCTCCTACGAGCAGTACTTC. It translates to CASSSTGGSYEQYF.

The chain links TRBV7-2 to TRBJ1-5; perhaps TRBD1 as D (6 bases). Trimming cost V 5 bases and J 1 base, with 18 bases left between them. The CDR3 sequence is 17 residues long. The V gene's germline CDR1 is SGHTA and CDR2 FQGNSA. This chain's CDR3 is CASSPHPQGTSNQPQHF. CDR3 nucleotide sequence: TGTGCCAGCAGCCCCCACCCACAGGGAACCAGCAATCAGCCCCAGCATTTT.

The rearrangement joins TRBV2 to TRBJ1-5; D possibly corresponds to TRBD1 (5 bases). The CDR3 length is 14 residues. V lost 4 bases to trimming and J lost 4 bases, with 11 bases between them. Germline CDR1 reads SNHLY; CDR2 reads FYNNEI. CDR3 sequence (DNA): TGTGCCAGCAGTGGACTCCAGGGAAATCAGCCCCAGCATTTT. This gives the protein CASSGLQGNQPQHF.

A word on this clone: The junction departs from germline at one end; a sequencing error may be responsible. The rearrangement joins TRBV7-9 to TRBJ1-1; D gene ambiguous. There are 13 residues in the CDR3. Germline CDR1 reads SEHNR; CDR2 reads FQNEAQ (reference sequence). DNA for the CDR3: TGTTCCAGCAGCACCAATCCCCGGACTGAAGCTTTCTTT. Translation: CSSSTNPRTEAFF.

This sequence joins TRBV5-1 and TRBJ1-1; TRBD1 matches at 8 bases. Trimming at V came to 3 bases and at J to 5 bases, leaving 9 bases not matched to a gene. CDR1 is SGHRS and CDR2 is YFSETQ in the germline V gene. This CDR3 has 15 residues. The CDR3 bases are TGCGCCAGCAGCTCTCAGGGGGCAGAGGTGACTGAAGCTTTCTTT. This encodes CASSSQGAEVTEAFF.

The gene calls are TRBV2 and TRBJ1-2; unclear D gene. V was shortened by 3 bases and J by 4 bases, with 12 bases between the two germline ends. Germline V lookup: CDR1 SNHLY, CDR2 FYNNEI. The CDR3 is made up of 14 amino acids. CDR3 region: CASSELGQSYGYTF. The CDR3 DNA sequence: TGTGCCAGCAGTGAGCTTGGTCAGTCCTATGGCTACACCTTC.

The chain links TRBV11-2 to TRBJ2-1; 11 bases fit TRBD2. J was trimmed by 2 bases and V by 3 bases; bases with no gene match: 6. The CDR3 runs to 17 residues. The germline V gene has CDR1 SGHAT and CDR2 FQNNGV. The CDR3 region is CASSLATSGGTYNEQFF. The CDR3 nucleotides read TGTGCCAGCAGCTTGGCTACTAGCGGGGGTACCTACAATGAGCAGTTCTTC.

In this sample, this clone turned up once. The chain uses TRBV19 and TRBJ1-2, with TRBD1 matching 7 bases. The trim removed 5 bases at V and 4 bases at J, leaving 7 bases unmatched. The CDR3 consists of 14 residues. CDR1 is LNHDA, CDR2 SQIVND, per germline (reference sequence). In DNA form, the CDR3 reads TGTGCCAGTAGTGCCCCCCAGGGGGTCTATGGCTACACCTTC. Its translation is CASSAPQGVYGYTF.

The rearrangement uses TRBV7-3 and TRBJ2-2; tentative D call: TRBD2 (6 bases). Germline values: CDR1 SGHTA, CDR2 FQGTGA. V was pared by 5 bases and J by 3 bases, with 13 bases between. The CDR3 runs to 15 residues. CDR3 amino acids: CASSLLTGDTGELFF. The CDR3 region has the DNA TGTGCCAGCAGCCTCTTAACGGGAGACACCGGGGAGCTGTTTTTT.

The gene calls are TRBV30 and TRBJ2-3; the D gene is possibly TRBD2 (5 bases). V lost 3 bases and J lost 0, with 7 bases in between. The CDR3 runs to 13 residues. Germline CDR1 GTSNPN, CDR2 SVGIG (reference sequence). In DNA form, the CDR3 reads TGTGCCTGGAGGAGGGCTAGCACAGATACGCAGTATTTT. It encodes CAWRRASTDTQYF.

The V call is TRBV4-1, the J call TRBJ1-1; weak D call: TRBD1 (5 bases). The CDR3 length is 15 residues. Looked up from germline, CDR1 is MGHRA and CDR2 is YSYEKL. Trimming pared 1 base from V and 3 bases from J, leaving 12 bases between. The CDR3 sequence is CASSQGRQGYTEAFF. DNA of the CDR3: TGCGCCAGCAGCCAAGGGCGGCAGGGCTACACTGAAGCTTTCTTT.

The genes are TRBV6-6 and TRBJ1-1; TRBD1 matches at 7 bases. Germline trimming cut 2 bases from V and 2 bases from J; bases unmatched to any gene: 5. The germline gives CDR1 MNHNY, CDR2 SVGAGI (reference sequence). This CDR3 has 15 amino acids. CDR3 sequence: CASSYGDRLNTEAFF. The CDR3 DNA is TGTGCCAGCAGTTACGGGGACAGATTAAACACTGAAGCTTTCTTT.

The chain combines TRBV6-4 with TRBJ1-1; D is uncertain. V was clipped by 0 bases and J by 2 bases, with 10 bases between them. Per germline, CDR1 MRHNA and CDR2 SNTAGT. The CDR3 covers 15 residues. The CDR3 DNA sequence: TGTGCCAGCAGTGACTCGAGGAACGGCAACACTGAAGCTTTCTTT. This sequence encodes CASSDSRNGNTEAFF.

The chain recombines TRBV11-3 with TRBJ2-7; 7 nucleotides match TRBD1. The V and J ends lost 5 bases and 5 bases, in that order; junction bases with no gene match: 3. Germline CDR1 is SGHNT and CDR2 is YENEEA. CDR3 length: 12 amino acids. The CDR3 DNA reads as TGTGCCAGCAGCGACAGGGCGGACGAGCAGTACTTC. Translation: CASSDRADEQYF. Full variable domain (remainder filled in from reference TRBV11-3 and TRBJ2-7): EAGVVQSPRYKIIEKKQPVAFWCNPISGHNTLYWYLQNLGQGPELLIRYENEEAVDDSQLPKDRFSAERLKGVDSTLKIQPAELGDSAVYLCASSDRADEQYFGPGTRLTVT.

This clone was detected only once. V usage is TRBV9 and J usage is TRBJ1-1, with 9 bases aligning to TRBD1. The germline CDR1 and CDR2 sequences are SGDLS and YYNGEE. CDR3 length: 14 residues. After removal of 0 bases from V and 8 bases from J, the junction contained 5 bases not matched to a gene. The CDR3 bases are TGTGCCAGCAGCGTAGGGGACAGGGAAAAAGAAGCTTTCTTT. Amino acid sequence: CASSVGDREKEAFF.